This entry lists 22 T cell receptor beta chains sequenced from one sample in a study of beta chain features in type 1 diabetes. Sequenced material consisted of expressed TCRB transcripts (all of the isolated RNA was reverse transcribed). Sequencing used immunoSEQ multiplex PCR; TCRdb keeps in-frame clones, though not all of them. In the table there are over 500,000 clones, around 15% of which are singletons. Sequencing was performed on naive CD4+ T cells from blood. These receptors all stem from a man aged 18 to 30 in good health.

This sequence joins TRBV27 and TRBJ1-2; perhaps TRBD1 as D (6 bases). V gave up 3 bases and J gave up 6 bases, with 11 bases separating them. This CDR3 spans 13 amino acids. CDR1 is MNHEY, CDR2 SMNVEV, per germline (reference sequence). The chain's CDR3 is CASSLGARNGYTF. CDR3 coding DNA: TGTGCCAGCAGTTTGGGGGCGCGAAATGGCTACACCTTC.

This clone was seen a few times. CDR3 nucleotide sequence: TGCAGCGTTGAGTCGGGACGGACAAGCTCTGGAAACACCATATATTTT. Encoded protein: CSVESGRTSSGNTIYF. The chain carries TRBV29-1 and TRBJ1-3; D possibly corresponds to TRBD1 (5 bases). This CDR3 is 16 amino acids long. Deletions cut 3 bases from V and 0 bases from J, with 15 bases between. Germline CDR1 reads SQVTM; CDR2 reads ANQGSEA. Looking up the rest from reference TRBV29-1 and TRBJ1-3 gives the full variable domain: SAVISQKPSRDICQRGTSLTIQCQVDSQVTMMFWYRQQPGQSLTLIATANQGSEATYESGFVIDKFPISRPNLTFSTLTVSNMSPEDSSIYLCSVESGRTSSGNTIYFGEGSWLTVV.

This clone was recorded many times. The chain employs TRBV10-3 and TRBJ2-3, with D maybe TRBD1 (6 bases). The CDR3 covers 14 residues. Per the germline V gene, CDR1 is ENHRY and CDR2 is SYGVKD. Trimming shortened V by 4 bases and J by 4 bases, and 12 bases separated the two germline ends. As DNA, the CDR3 is TGTGCCATCAGTGCTTCGACAGGACCAGATACGCAGTATTTT. It encodes CAISASTGPDTQYF.

The chain uses TRBV15 and TRBJ1-5; D unclear. The germline V and J ends were trimmed by 0 bases and 5 bases, with 17 bases remaining between them. The CDR3 has 17 amino acids. Germline loops: CDR1 LNHNV, CDR2 YYDKDF (reference sequence). The CDR3 region is CATSRDPLRAAYQPQHF. The CDR3 DNA sequence: TGTGCCACCAGCAGAGATCCCCTTCGGGCAGCATATCAGCCCCAGCATTTT.

This clone showed up just once. The chain couples TRBV19 to TRBJ1-2; 7 nucleotides line up with TRBD1. CDR1 and CDR2 from the germline V gene are LNHDA and SQIVND (reference sequence). The CDR3 is made up of 13 amino acids. Trimming cost V 4 bases and J 2 bases; bases outside gene matches: 1. Written as DNA, the CDR3 is TGTGCCAGTAGTAAGGACAGGAACTATGGCTACACCTTC. This codes for CASSKDRNYGYTF.

V usage is TRBV15 and J usage is TRBJ2-6, with 12 bases that match TRBD1. The CDR3 totals 19 residues. Germline V gives CDR1 LNHNV, CDR2 YYDKDF (reference sequence). V shed 1 base and J 2 bases; nucleotides not matched to a gene: 6. For the CDR3, the DNA is TGTGCCACCAGCAGAGCTCCGGGACAGGGGGCGACTGGGGCCAACGTCCTGACTTTC. It translates to CATSRAPGQGATGANVLTF.

This clone appeared a few times. This chain joins TRBV7-2 and TRBJ2-2, with D unresolved. Trimming removed 4 bases at V and 4 bases at J, with 13 bases between. The length of the CDR3 is 15 residues. Germline CDR1 reads SGHTA; CDR2 reads FQGNSA. CDR3 loop: CASSSKAGFTGELFF. The CDR3 bases are TGTGCCAGCAGCTCGAAGGCAGGTTTCACCGGGGAGCTGTTTTTT. Full variable domain (rest looked up from reference TRBV7-2 and TRBJ2-2): GAGVSQSPSNKVTEKGKDVELRCDPISGHTALYWYRQSLGQGLEFLIYFQGNSAPDKSGLPSDRFSAERTGGSVSTLTIQRTQQEDSAVYLCASSSKAGFTGELFFGEGSRLTVL.

Only a few counts were recorded for this clone. V is TRBV5-1 and J is TRBJ2-3; TRBD2 is a possible D gene (6 bases). The CDR3 is made up of 13 amino acids. V shed 6 bases and J shed 5 bases, with 13 bases lying between them. Germline CDR1 SGHRS, CDR2 YFSETQ. For the CDR3, the DNA is TGCGCCAGCAAATACGGCGGGGAAGATACGCAGTATTTT. Its translation is CASKYGGEDTQYF.

This clone was detected a few times. The chain combines TRBV28 with TRBJ1-2, with D perhaps TRBD1 (6 bases). There are 15 residues in the CDR3. The germline V gene encodes CDR1 MDHEN and CDR2 SYDVKM. V lost 2 bases, J lost 5 bases, and 15 bases lay in between. The CDR3 region is CASSLPQGYTYGYTF. In nucleotides, the CDR3 is TGTGCCAGCAGTTTACCGCAGGGGTACACGTATGGCTACACCTTC.

The chain links TRBV5-6 to TRBJ2-7; maybe TRBD1 (5 bases). Per germline, CDR1 SGHDT and CDR2 YYEEEE. V lost 3 bases and J lost 3, with 13 bases in between. The length of the CDR3 is 14 residues. CDR3 in amino acids: CASSSQGISYEQYF. Written as DNA, the CDR3 is TGTGCCAGCAGCTCTCAGGGTATCAGCTACGAGCAGTACTTC.

The rearrangement joins TRBV7-3 to TRBJ1-1; the D gene is possibly TRBD1 (6 bases). From germline, CDR1 is SGHTA and CDR2 FQGTGA. V dropped 4 bases and J dropped 4 bases, with 16 bases sitting between them. The CDR3 has 15 amino acids. The CDR3 loop is CASSSKSGVGTEAFF. The CDR3 coding sequence is TGTGCCAGCAGCTCGAAATCAGGGGTTGGCACTGAAGCTTTCTTT.

The chain employs TRBV7-2 and TRBJ2-2; possibly TRBD1 for D (6 bases). There are 15 residues in the CDR3. V gave up 3 bases and J gave up 0 bases, with 8 bases separating them. CDR1 and CDR2 from the germline V gene are SGHTA and FQGNSA. CDR3 coding DNA: TGTGCCAGCAGCTTCGACAGGTCGAACACCGGGGAGCTGTTTTTT. It is translated as CASSFDRSNTGELFF.

This chain connects TRBV15 to TRBJ2-3; no definite D call. Germline CDR1 reads LNHNV; CDR2 reads YYDKDF (reference sequence). Trimming pared 1 base from V and 2 bases from J, leaving 10 bases between. The CDR3 length is 15 residues. CDR3 amino acids: CATSRVAGTTDTQYF. CDR3 DNA sequence: TGTGCCACCAGCAGAGTTGCAGGAACCACAGATACGCAGTATTTT.

This rearrangement joins TRBV5-1 to TRBJ1-1; a weak D match, TRBD1 (5 bases). Germline loops: CDR1 SGHRS, CDR2 YFSETQ. CDR3 length equals 13 residues. V shed 3 bases and J shed 7 bases, with 13 bases lying between them. Here the CDR3 reads CASSWGTSFEAFF. CDR3 nucleotide sequence: TGCGCCAGCAGCTGGGGGACCAGCTTTGAAGCTTTCTTT. The full variable domain, rest sourced from reference TRBV5-1 and TRBJ1-1, is KAGVTQTPRYLIKTRGQQVTLSCSPISGHRSVSWYQQTPGQGLQFLFEYFSETQRNKGNFPGRFSGRQFSNSRSEMNVSTLELGDSALYLCASSWGTSFEAFFGQGTRLTVV.

Only a few counts were recorded for this clone. One end of the junction fails to match germline, which may point to a read error. This chain connects TRBV15 to TRBJ1-5, with 9 bases fitting TRBD1. CDR1 and CDR2 (germline): LNHNV, YYDKDF (reference sequence). The CDR3 covers 14 residues. The CDR3 protein is CATNRQGDNQPQHF. As DNA, the CDR3 is TGTGCCACCAACAGACAGGGGGATAATCAGCCCCAGCATTTT.

There are a few counts of this clone. The V gene is TRBV7-2, the J gene TRBJ2-7; 9 bases match TRBD1. Germline V lookup: CDR1 SGHTA, CDR2 FQGNSA. The CDR3 runs 15 residues. V gave up 1 base and J gave up 6 bases; unmatched junction bases: 7. The CDR3 nucleotides read TGTGCCAGCAGCTTAGGGGGTGGACAGGGGTCCGAGCAGTACTTC. It yields the protein CASSLGGGQGSEQYF.

This clone occurred a few times. J is TRBJ2-3 and V is TRBV27; weak D call: TRBD2 (6 bases). The CDR3 runs 17 residues. The germline gives CDR1 MNHEY, CDR2 SMNVEV (reference sequence). V was clipped by 6 bases and J by 0 bases, with 19 bases between them. The CDR3 region is CASSLGGGWRSTDTQYF. DNA of the CDR3: TGTGCCAGCAGCCTGGGGGGAGGATGGCGGAGCACAGATACGCAGTATTTT.

This clone was counted a few times. The chain uses TRBV7-8 and TRBJ2-2, with unresolved D. V gave up 1 base and J gave up 5 bases, with 14 bases separating them. The CDR3 spans 16 residues. CDR1 and CDR2 from the germline V gene are SGHVS and FQNEAQ. CDR3 DNA: TGTGCCAGCAGCTTAGTGCGTGGGGTGGGGACCGGGGAGCTGTTTTTT. Protein: CASSLVRGVGTGELFF.

Only a few counts were recorded for this clone. The chain recombines TRBV2 with TRBJ2-7, with no clear D. CDR1 is SNHLY, CDR2 FYNNEI, per germline. The CDR3 runs 13 residues. V lost 8 bases and J lost 5, with 16 bases in between. As DNA, the CDR3 is TGTGCCAGCCAGGATGCTTCTCTCCACGAGCAGTACTTC. This sequence encodes CASQDASLHEQYF.

The rearrangement uses TRBV7-9 and TRBJ2-1; 7 positions match TRBD1. After removal of 2 bases from V and 5 bases from J, the junction contained 3 bases not matched to a gene. This CDR3 contains 14 residues. From germline, CDR1 is SEHNR and CDR2 FQNEAQ (reference sequence). In DNA form, the CDR3 reads TGTGCCAGCAGCTTACAAGACAGGGACAATGAGCAGTTCTTC. Residues: CASSLQDRDNEQFF.

This clone has more than one count but fewer than ten. This sequence joins TRBV7-9 and TRBJ1-1, with D unclear. Germline V gene data show CDR1 as SEHNR and CDR2 as FQNEAQ (reference sequence). The CDR3 runs to 15 residues. V was trimmed by 7 bases and J by 2 bases, leaving 17 bases between them. The CDR3 here is CASTPPVEANTEAFF. Written as DNA, the CDR3 is TGTGCCAGCACCCCCCCTGTTGAGGCCAACACTGAAGCTTTCTTT. The entire variable domain, with the rest obtained from reference TRBV7-9 and TRBJ1-1, is as follows: DTGVSQNPRHKITKRGQNVTFRCDPISEHNRLYWYRQTLGQGPEFLTYFQNEAQLEKSRLLSDRFSAERPKGSFSTLEIQRTEQGDSAMYLCASTPPVEANTEAFFGQGTRLTVV.

This rearrangement joins TRBV14 to TRBJ2-3, with D tentatively TRBD2 (7 bases). CDR3 size: 17 residues. V dropped 0 bases and J dropped 3 bases, with 16 bases sitting between them. Germline loops: CDR1 SGHDN, CDR2 FVKESK. Written as DNA, the CDR3 is TGTGCCAGCAGCCAAGATCGGCGGGGGCCCCTGACAGATACGCAGTATTTT. Residues: CASSQDRRGPLTDTQYF.